The clone carrying this T cell receptor (beta chain) occurred many times. Its antigen is undetermined. PBMCs came from 10 ml fresh peripheral blood. These data are taken from a study of T cells in Graves' hyperthyroidism and ophthalmopathy. The overall study: Peripheral blood specimens were obtained at initial diagnosis, prior to any treatment. Study-wide findings and caveats: Most clonotypes expanded in the thyroid (above 0.001) were also present in blood.

There are 16 residues in the CDR3. In germline, CDR1 is ENHRY, CDR2 SYGVKD. Trimming stripped 4 bases from V and 4 bases from J, with 17 bases between. TCR beta CDR3 regions were amplified from RNA. Using the HTBI primer set, a first-round RT-PCR was run on the TCR CDR3. From the multiplex PCR reads, TCRdb called clonotypes with MiXCR, one entry per CDR3 protein. The sample carries approximately 320,000 distinct CDR3 sequences, roughly 17% recorded once. The specimen sequenced was blood. J is TRBJ2-1 and V is TRBV10-3; D may match TRBD1 or TRBD2 (6 bases each). The clonotype comes from a man aged 25 to 40 with Graves' hyperthyroidism. For the CDR3, the DNA is TGTGCCATCAGTGGGGCGGGGTTGGGGGCTTACAATGAGCAGTTCTTC. Encoded protein: CAISGAGLGAYNEQFF.